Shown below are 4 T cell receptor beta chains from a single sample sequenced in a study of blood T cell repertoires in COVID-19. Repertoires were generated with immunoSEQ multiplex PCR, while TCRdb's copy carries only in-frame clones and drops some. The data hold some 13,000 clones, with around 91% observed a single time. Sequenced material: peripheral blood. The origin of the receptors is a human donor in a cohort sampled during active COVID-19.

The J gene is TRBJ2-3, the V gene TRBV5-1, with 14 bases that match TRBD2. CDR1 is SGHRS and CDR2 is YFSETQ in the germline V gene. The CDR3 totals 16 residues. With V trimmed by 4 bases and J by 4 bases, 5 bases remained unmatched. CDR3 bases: TGCGCCAGCAGCACCCGACTAGCGGGAGGGGCAGATACGCAGTATTTT. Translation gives CASSTRLAGGADTQYF.

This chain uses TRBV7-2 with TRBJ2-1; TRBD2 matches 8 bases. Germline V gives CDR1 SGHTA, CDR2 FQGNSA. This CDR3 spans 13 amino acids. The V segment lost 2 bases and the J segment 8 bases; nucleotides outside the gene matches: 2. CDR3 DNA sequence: TGTGCCAGCAGCTTACCAGCGGGAGATGAGCAGTTCTTC. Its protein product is CASSLPAGDEQFF.

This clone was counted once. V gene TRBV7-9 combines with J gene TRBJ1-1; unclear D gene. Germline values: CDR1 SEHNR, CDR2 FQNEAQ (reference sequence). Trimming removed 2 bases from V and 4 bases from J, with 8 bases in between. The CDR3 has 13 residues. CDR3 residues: CASSLSEGTEAFF. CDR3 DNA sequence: TGTGCCAGCAGCTTAAGTGAGGGCACTGAAGCTTTCTTT.

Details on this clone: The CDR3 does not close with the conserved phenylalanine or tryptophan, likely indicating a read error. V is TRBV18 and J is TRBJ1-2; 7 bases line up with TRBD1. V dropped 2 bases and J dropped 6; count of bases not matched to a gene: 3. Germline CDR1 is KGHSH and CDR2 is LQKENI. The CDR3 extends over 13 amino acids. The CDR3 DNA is TGTGCCAGCTCACCAGGGACAGAGAATGGCTACACCCTC. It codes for CASSPGTENGYTL.